Listed below are T cell receptor beta chains from one sample, sequenced in a study of T cells in Graves' hyperthyroidism and ophthalmopathy. Each CDR3 protein gets one entry after TCRdb re-called the multiplex PCR reads with MiXCR. The table shows 700,000 or so distinct CDR3 sequences, with approximately 16% occurring only once. Sample: blood. Source of these receptors: a man aged 18 to 29 with Graves' hyperthyroidism. Both conserved end residues are part of each CDR3. A D gene is named only where the DNA matches it firmly. Size values are once, few and many counts, or a class for expanded clones, and some rows have none.

j_gene: TRBJ2-1
d_gene: TRBD2
v_gene: TRBV12-3/TRBV12-4
abundance: few
CDR3nt: TGTGCCAGCAGTTCAGGACTAGCGGCAGATAAAGGGTTCTTC
CDR3aa: CASSSGLAADKGFF

j_gene: TRBJ1-1
d_gene: TRBD1
v_gene: TRBV6-1
abundance: NA
CDR3nt: TGTGCCAGCAGGCCCGGGACAGTAATTAGTTTGTTAGCTTTCTTT
CDR3aa: CASRPGTVISLLAFF

j_gene: TRBJ2-2
d_gene: TRBD1
v_gene: TRBV6-2/TRBV6-3
abundance: NA
CDR3nt: TGTGCCAGCATGACCTCAGGGGGCACCGGGGAGCTGTTTTTT
CDR3aa: CASMTSGGTGELFF

j_gene: TRBJ2-7
d_gene: NA
v_gene: TRBV28
abundance: NA
CDR3nt: TGTGCCAGCCGGGACTCAAGCTTTTCTTGGTACGAGCAGTACTTC
CDR3aa: CASRDSSFSWYEQYF

j_gene: TRBJ2-3
d_gene: NA
v_gene: TRBV20-1
abundance: many
CDR3nt: TGCAGTGCTAGACCGGTTGCAGATACGCAGTATTTT
CDR3aa: CSARPVADTQYF

j_gene: TRBJ1-1
d_gene: TRBD1
v_gene: TRBV5-5
abundance: many
CDR3nt: TGTGCCAGCAGCCTCAGGGGGACTACGGCTGAAGCTTTCTTT
CDR3aa: CASSLRGTTAEAFF

j_gene: TRBJ2-3
d_gene: NA
v_gene: TRBV29-1
abundance: NA
CDR3nt: TGCAGCGTTGAGCGTCTTAGCCGGGACACAGATACGCAGTATTTT
CDR3aa: CSVERLSRDTDTQYF

j_gene: TRBJ1-2
d_gene: NA
v_gene: TRBV29-1
abundance: few
CDR3nt: TGCAGCGTCGAAGATGGCTACACCTTC
CDR3aa: CSVEDGYTF

j_gene: TRBJ1-5
d_gene: TRBD1
v_gene: TRBV27
abundance: few
CDR3nt: TGTGCCAGCAGTACTCGGACAGGACAGCCCCAGCATTTT
CDR3aa: CASSTRTGQPQHF

j_gene: TRBJ2-5
d_gene: NA
v_gene: TRBV6-2/TRBV6-3
abundance: NA
CDR3nt: TGTGCCAGCAGTTACTTGGGGGGGCAGGGAGAGACCCAGTACTTC
CDR3aa: CASSYLGGQGETQYF

j_gene: TRBJ2-7
d_gene: NA
v_gene: TRBV20-1
abundance: many
CDR3nt: TGCAGTGCTAGTGCGGGGAGTGCCCACGAGCAGTACTTC
CDR3aa: CSASAGSAHEQYF

j_gene: TRBJ2-3
d_gene: TRBD1
v_gene: TRBV12-3/TRBV12-4
abundance: many
CDR3nt: TGTGCCAGCAGGGCCGGGACAGGAACAGATACGCAGTATTTT
CDR3aa: CASRAGTGTDTQYF

j_gene: TRBJ2-7
d_gene: TRBD1
v_gene: TRBV6-2/TRBV6-3
abundance: few
CDR3nt: TGTGCCAGCAGTTACTTCCGGGACAGGCAGTACTTC
CDR3aa: CASSYFRDRQYF

j_gene: TRBJ2-3
d_gene: NA
v_gene: TRBV28
abundance: many
CDR3nt: TGTGCCAGCAGTTGGCCCGGTAGATCGCAGTATTTT
CDR3aa: CASSWPGRSQYF

j_gene: TRBJ1-4
d_gene: NA
v_gene: TRBV7-9
abundance: many
CDR3nt: TGTGCCAGCAGCATGGGACTGGACGGGTATGAAAAACTGTTTTTT
CDR3aa: CASSMGLDGYEKLFF

j_gene: TRBJ1-1
d_gene: TRBD1
v_gene: TRBV20-1
abundance: many
CDR3nt: TGCAGTGCTAGAGATAGGGGGCATGAGAACACTGAAGCTTTCTTT
CDR3aa: CSARDRGHENTEAFF

j_gene: TRBJ1-1
d_gene: NA
v_gene: TRBV6-2/TRBV6-3
abundance: few
CDR3nt: TGTGCCAGCACCCCCGCAGGATTGGCTGAAGCTTTCTTT
CDR3aa: CASTPAGLAEAFF

j_gene: TRBJ2-6
d_gene: TRBD1
v_gene: TRBV5-1
abundance: NA
CDR3nt: TGCGCCAGCAGCCTGACAGGGAGCTCTGGGGCCAACGTCCTGACTTTC
CDR3aa: CASSLTGSSGANVLTF

j_gene: TRBJ2-5
d_gene: NA
v_gene: TRBV20-1
abundance: many
CDR3nt: TGCAGTGCTGGGGACATAGGGGTACCTAAAGAGACCCAGTACTTC
CDR3aa: CSAGDIGVPKETQYF

j_gene: TRBJ2-5
d_gene: TRBD2
v_gene: TRBV5-1
abundance: NA
CDR3nt: TGCGCCAGCAGCTTTGGACTAGCGGGACCCCCGACCCAGTACTTC
CDR3aa: CASSFGLAGPPTQYF

j_gene: TRBJ2-1
d_gene: TRBD2
v_gene: TRBV12-3/TRBV12-4
abundance: few
CDR3nt: TGTGCCAGCAGACCCGGGACTAGCTGGCGCAATGAGCAGTTCTTC
CDR3aa: CASRPGTSWRNEQFF

j_gene: TRBJ1-1
d_gene: TRBD1
v_gene: TRBV30
abundance: many
CDR3nt: TGTGCCTGGAGCGCCCGACAGGGCACTGAAGCTTTCTTT
CDR3aa: CAWSARQGTEAFF

j_gene: TRBJ1-1
d_gene: NA
v_gene: TRBV30
abundance: NA
CDR3nt: TGTGCCTGGAGTTTACAGGAAAACACTGAAGCTTCCTTT
CDR3aa: CAWSLQENTEASF

j_gene: TRBJ2-5
d_gene: NA
v_gene: TRBV29-1
abundance: many
CDR3nt: TGCAGCGTTGAGCCGGACCAGGGGGAGACCCAGTACTTC
CDR3aa: CSVEPDQGETQYF

j_gene: TRBJ1-5
d_gene: NA
v_gene: TRBV28
abundance: NA
CDR3nt: TGTGCCAGCATTCCCGCGGGGCCGTGGAGGCCCCAGCATTTT
CDR3aa: CASIPAGPWRPQHF

j_gene: TRBJ2-7
d_gene: NA
v_gene: TRBV6-1
abundance: few
CDR3nt: TGTGCCAGCCGTTGGTCGCTGGAGGAGCAGTACTTC
CDR3aa: CASRWSLEEQYF

j_gene: TRBJ2-7
d_gene: TRBD1
v_gene: TRBV20-1
abundance: many
CDR3nt: TGCAGTGCTCGACAGGGGTTCAACGAGCAGTACTTC
CDR3aa: CSARQGFNEQYF

j_gene: TRBJ2-7
d_gene: TRBD2
v_gene: TRBV20-1
abundance: few
CDR3nt: TGCAGTGCTAGGGCTAGCGGGAGAATCGACGAGCAGTACTTC
CDR3aa: CSARASGRIDEQYF

j_gene: TRBJ1-5
d_gene: NA
v_gene: TRBV28
abundance: few
CDR3nt: TGTGCCAGCAGTTTAATTGGCACTTATCAGCCCCAGCATTTT
CDR3aa: CASSLIGTYQPQHF

j_gene: TRBJ1-1
d_gene: NA
v_gene: TRBV3-1
abundance: many
CDR3nt: TGTGCCAGCAGCCACTTAGGTGAAGCTTTCTTT
CDR3aa: CASSHLGEAFF

j_gene: TRBJ2-7
d_gene: NA
v_gene: TRBV5-1
abundance: few
CDR3nt: TGCGCCAGCAGCGCATTCCCCGGGACAACGTACGAGCAGTACTTC
CDR3aa: CASSAFPGTTYEQYF

j_gene: TRBJ2-5
d_gene: NA
v_gene: TRBV2
abundance: NA
CDR3nt: TGTGCCAGCCTATATACTAGTGGAGTGACCCAGTACTTC
CDR3aa: CASLYTSGVTQYF

j_gene: TRBJ2-7
d_gene: NA
v_gene: TRBV29-1
abundance: NA
CDR3nt: TGCAGCGCAAGGGACTTTCAGTACGAGCAGTACTTC
CDR3aa: CSARDFQYEQYF

j_gene: TRBJ2-5
d_gene: TRBD2
v_gene: TRBV28
abundance: NA
CDR3nt: TGTGCCAGCAGTTTATGGGCGGGAGGGGGCCAAGAGACCCAGTACTTC
CDR3aa: CASSLWAGGGQETQYF

j_gene: TRBJ1-1
d_gene: NA
v_gene: TRBV6-2/TRBV6-3
abundance: NA
CDR3nt: TGTGCCAGCAGTTACTCATGGACCAAAGACACTGAAGCTTTCTTT
CDR3aa: CASSYSWTKDTEAFF

j_gene: TRBJ2-4
d_gene: TRBD2
v_gene: TRBV20-1
abundance: NA
CDR3nt: TGCAGTGCTAGAAAAGCGGGGGGGAGCGGGAGAACCCGGGGCAAAAACATTCAGTACTTC
CDR3aa: CSARKAGGSGRTRGKNIQYF

j_gene: TRBJ2-1
d_gene: TRBD2
v_gene: TRBV9
abundance: NA
CDR3nt: TGTGCCAGCAGCGCCCGGGGAGGGATATACAATGAGCAGTTCTTC
CDR3aa: CASSARGGIYNEQFF

j_gene: TRBJ2-7
d_gene: TRBD2
v_gene: TRBV2
abundance: many
CDR3nt: TGTGCCAGCAGGGGGACTAGCGGGAGGGGCGAGCAGTACTTC
CDR3aa: CASRGTSGRGEQYF

j_gene: TRBJ2-5
d_gene: TRBD1
v_gene: TRBV9
abundance: NA
CDR3nt: TGTGCCAGCAGCGAAGGGGGACAGGCGAAAGAGACCCAGTACTTC
CDR3aa: CASSEGGQAKETQYF

j_gene: TRBJ1-1
d_gene: NA
v_gene: TRBV2
abundance: many
CDR3nt: TGTGCCAGCAGTGAATCTCCTTCCATGAACACTGAAGCTTTCTTT
CDR3aa: CASSESPSMNTEAFF

j_gene: TRBJ2-5
d_gene: NA
v_gene: TRBV4-2
abundance: NA
CDR3nt: TGTGCCAGCAGACAAGGGCAGTGGAAGTACTTC
CDR3aa: CASRQGQWKYF

j_gene: TRBJ1-5
d_gene: NA
v_gene: TRBV6-1
abundance: many
CDR3nt: TGTGCCAGCAGTGAAGCAGGGAGCAATCAGCCCCAGCATTTT
CDR3aa: CASSEAGSNQPQHF

j_gene: TRBJ2-1
d_gene: TRBD2
v_gene: TRBV19
abundance: NA
CDR3nt: TGTGCCAGTAGTATATCGACGGGACTAGCGGGAGAAGGCAATGAGCAGTTCTTC
CDR3aa: CASSISTGLAGEGNEQFF

j_gene: TRBJ2-1
d_gene: NA
v_gene: TRBV7-8
abundance: many
CDR3nt: TGTGCCAGCAGCTTAGGAGCCGGGAGTGCGAATGAGCAGTTCTTC
CDR3aa: CASSLGAGSANEQFF

j_gene: TRBJ2-3
d_gene: TRBD2
v_gene: TRBV30
abundance: few
CDR3nt: TGTGCCTGGAGTGTTTGGGCTAGCGGGAGTTGGGATACGCAGTATTTT
CDR3aa: CAWSVWASGSWDTQYF

j_gene: TRBJ1-2
d_gene: NA
v_gene: TRBV12-3/TRBV12-4
abundance: many
CDR3nt: TGTGCCAGCAGTTTCACCACAGGTGGCTACACCTTC
CDR3aa: CASSFTTGGYTF

j_gene: TRBJ2-4
d_gene: NA
v_gene: TRBV20-1
abundance: NA
CDR3nt: TGCAGTGCCCCCGTCCGGGCCAAAAACATTCAGTACTTC
CDR3aa: CSAPVRAKNIQYF

j_gene: TRBJ2-3
d_gene: TRBD2
v_gene: TRBV29-1
abundance: few
CDR3nt: TGCAGCGTTGAGGTTAGCGGGAGGGGAGATACGCAGTATTTT
CDR3aa: CSVEVSGRGDTQYF

j_gene: TRBJ2-6
d_gene: NA
v_gene: TRBV24-1
abundance: few
CDR3nt: TGTGCCACCAGTGATGAGGATTTTTACTCTGGGGCCAACGTCCTGACTTTC
CDR3aa: CATSDEDFYSGANVLTF

j_gene: TRBJ1-1
d_gene: TRBD1
v_gene: TRBV12-3/TRBV12-4
abundance: many
CDR3nt: TGTGCCAGCAGTTTGAGGACAGGGGGCGTTGAAGCTTTCTTT
CDR3aa: CASSLRTGGVEAFF

j_gene: TRBJ2-7
d_gene: NA
v_gene: TRBV7-9
abundance: few
CDR3nt: TGTGCCAGCAGCCAAAGGGATTTGACTTACCGGAGATACGAGCAGTACTTC
CDR3aa: CASSQRDLTYRRYEQYF